The 9 T cell receptor beta chains given below trace back to one sample, sequenced in a study of naive and memory T cell subsets. A UMI-containing oligonucleotide was joined by 3' ligation to the TCR cDNA template. Ligated cDNA underwent four rounds of PCR with nested alpha and beta constant region primers and SP2. MiXCR, run by TCRdb on the 5' RACE reads, gives a single entry per CDR3 protein. The data hold about 32,000 distinct CDR3 sequences, with 15% to 20% observed a single time. All receptors derive from a female donor in good health.

This clonotype was detected ten times or more. V gene TRBV10-2 combines with J gene TRBJ2-1; D possibly corresponds to TRBD2 (6 bases). The length of the CDR3 is 16 residues. The ends were cut back, 2 bases at V and 0 bases at J, with 11 bases in the middle. Germline values: CDR1 WSHSY, CDR2 SAAADI. CDR3 loop: CASSETLAPSYNEQFF. The DNA for the CDR3 is TGCGCCAGCAGTGAGACGCTAGCGCCCTCCTACAATGAGCAGTTCTTC.

The chain couples TRBV7-2 to TRBJ2-4; D unresolved. This CDR3 spans 15 amino acids. From germline, CDR1 is SGHTA and CDR2 FQGNSA. V was trimmed by 5 bases and J by 6 bases, leaving 17 bases between them. Here the CDR3 reads CASSLNKQQRNIQYF. The CDR3 region has the DNA TGTGCCAGCAGCCTCAACAAGCAACAACGAAACATTCAGTACTTC.

This clonotype occurred a few times. The gene calls are TRBV12-3 or TRBV12-4 and TRBJ2-1, with D unresolved. This CDR3 contains 11 residues. V was cut by 2 bases and J by 8 bases, with 4 bases left in between. The CDR3 here is CASSLPDEQFF. The DNA for the CDR3 is TGTGCCAGCAGTTTACCGGATGAGCAGTTCTTC.

This clonotype was seen a few times. The chain is built from TRBV6-5 and TRBJ2-3; 8 nucleotides align to TRBD2. The CDR3 has 18 residues. Per germline, CDR1 MNHEY and CDR2 SVGAGI. With 0 bases clipped from V and 2 bases from J, the junction kept 10 bases outside the gene matches. CDR3 DNA sequence: TGTGCCAGCAGTTACTCGGACTTCGGGACTAGTCTCACAGATACGCAGTATTTT. Its protein product is CASSYSDFGTSLTDTQYF.

This clonotype was picked up a small number of times. This chain links TRBV4-1 with TRBJ1-1, with TRBD1 matching over 9 bases. The CDR3 length is 16 residues. CDR1 is MGHRA and CDR2 is YSYEKL in the germline V gene. Germline trimming cut 3 bases from V and 5 bases from J; bases unmatched to any gene: 10. The CDR3 here is CASSHGIQGARTEAFF. CDR3 sequence (DNA): TGCGCCAGCAGCCACGGCATACAGGGGGCTAGGACTGAAGCTTTCTTT.

A remark on this clonotype: A single base separates this from a much larger clone, so it may be a read error. For the CDR3, the DNA is TGTGCCAGCAGCTTAGCGTGGACTAGCGGGGTTCATGAGACCCAGTACTTC. Translated, it gives CASSLAWTSGVHETQYF. The V call is TRBV7-2, the J call TRBJ2-5, with 12 bases fitting TRBD2. The CDR3 covers 17 residues. After removal of 0 bases from V and 5 bases from J, the junction contained 7 bases not matched to a gene. CDR1 is SGHTA and CDR2 is FQGNSA in the germline V gene.

Many counts were recorded for this clonotype. This chain links TRBV20-1 with TRBJ2-2, with a tentative D call TRBD1 (5 bases). Germline CDR1 DFQATT, CDR2 SNEGSKA (reference sequence). The CDR3 extends over 17 amino acids. Trimming removed 0 bases from V and 1 base from J, with 15 bases in between. The CDR3 region is CSARDLAQGENTGELFF. In DNA form, the CDR3 reads TGCAGTGCTAGAGATTTAGCACAAGGGGAGAACACCGGGGAGCTGTTTTTT.

This clonotype was counted many times. The V gene is TRBV29-1, the J gene TRBJ2-5; the D call may be TRBD1 or TRBD2 (5 bases each). The CDR3 loop spans 13 amino acids. Per the germline V gene, CDR1 is SQVTM and CDR2 is ANQGSEA. V was cut by 6 bases and J by 3 bases, with 14 bases left in between. The DNA of the CDR3 is TGCAGCGTCTGTCTCCGGGACGAAGAGACCCAGTACTTC. It codes for CSVCLRDEETQYF.

This clonotype appeared a few times. This chain uses TRBV20-1 with TRBJ2-3; unclear D gene. The CDR3 is 12 amino acids. Per germline, CDR1 DFQATT and CDR2 SNEGSKA (reference sequence). The ends were cut back, 6 bases at V and 2 bases at J, with 9 bases in the middle. Here the CDR3 reads CSAPDYTDTQYF. DNA of the CDR3: TGCAGTGCCCCCGATTACACAGATACGCAGTATTTT.